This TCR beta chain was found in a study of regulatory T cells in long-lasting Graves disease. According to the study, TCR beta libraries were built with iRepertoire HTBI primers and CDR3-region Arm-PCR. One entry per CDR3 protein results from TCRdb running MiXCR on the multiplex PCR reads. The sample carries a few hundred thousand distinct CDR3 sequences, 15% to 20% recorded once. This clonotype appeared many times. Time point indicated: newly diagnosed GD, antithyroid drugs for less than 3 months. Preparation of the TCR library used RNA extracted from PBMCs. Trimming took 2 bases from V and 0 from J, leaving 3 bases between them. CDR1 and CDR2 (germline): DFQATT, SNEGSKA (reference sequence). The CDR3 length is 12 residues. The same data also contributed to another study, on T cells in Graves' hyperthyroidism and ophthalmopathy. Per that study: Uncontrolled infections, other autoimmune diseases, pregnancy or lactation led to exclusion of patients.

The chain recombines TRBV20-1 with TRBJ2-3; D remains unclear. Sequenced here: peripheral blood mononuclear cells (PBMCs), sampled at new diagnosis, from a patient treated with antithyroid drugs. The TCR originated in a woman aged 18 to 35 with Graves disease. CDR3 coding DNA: TGCAGTGCTAGAAGGAGCACAGATACGCAGTATTTT. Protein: CSARRSTDTQYF.